This entry concerns a single T cell receptor beta chain. The antigen remains undetermined. PCR used 60 Vbeta primers and 13 Jbeta primers. Original handling: In a later analysis, of 84 million or so unique beta chains, about 10 million appeared in at least two donors. The method was immunoSEQ multiplex PCR; TCRdb's version includes in-frame clones alone and lacks a portion of them. V, J and clone size reflect that table, while D and trimming were determined from the DNA. The sample lists over 100,000 clones; about 75% were seen once. This sample was taken from a study of cytomegalovirus exposure and HLA in healthy donors. Study-wide results and limits: Presence/absence analyses treated sequencing depth as roughly uniform across donors. Highest at DRB1 and lowest at HLA-C, TCR association rates differed among HLA loci in a later analysis. Highly shared variants forming one cluster were likely a sequencing artifact.

The V gene's germline CDR1 is SGHNT and CDR2 YENEEA. There are 14 residues in the CDR3. V lost 3 bases and J lost 8; bases outside the gene matches: 7. The chain joins TRBV11-3 to TRBJ2-1; TRBD1 matches at 7 bases. Source material: PBMCs. The receptor was isolated from a man in his 60s in good health and CMV-seropositive. This CDR3 is CASSFEAGGHEQFF. The CDR3 DNA follows: TGTGCCAGCAGCTTCGAGGCAGGGGGACATGAGCAGTTCTTC.